This paragraph reports one T cell receptor beta chain. Assay: immunoSEQ multiplex PCR; the TCRdb copy retains only in-frame clones and omits some. The data contain approximately 220,000 clones, around 87% of them singletons. This record comes from a study of blood T cell repertoires in COVID-19. Background on the study: Whether acute or convalescent, the COVID-19 samples came from the United States, Italy and Spain.

The germline V gene has CDR1 LGHNT and CDR2 FRNRAP. This CDR3 has 15 residues. Trimming cost V 2 bases and J 3 bases; bases outside gene matches: 4. The clonotype was recovered from a man aged 25-40 years who had been exposed to COVID-19. The chain couples TRBV12-5 to TRBJ2-3; the match to TRBD1 covers 8 bases. The sequenced sample consisted of PBMCs or T cells enriched from blood (not recorded which). As DNA, the CDR3 is TGTGCTAGTGGTTTGTCAGGGGGCCCTACAGATACGCAGTATTTT. Amino acid sequence: CASGLSGGPTDTQYF.